This passage covers 6 T cell receptor beta chains from one sample sequenced in a study of cytomegalovirus exposure and HLA in healthy donors. Amplification used 60 Vbeta primers and 13 Jbeta primers. TCRdb keeps only in-frame clones here, not all; method: immunoSEQ multiplex PCR. There are around 200,000 clones in the sample; roughly 72% occur only once, and about 1.9% lies in the top ten. The sequenced sample was PBMCs. Every receptor here comes from a man aged 25-45 years in good health and CMV-seronegative.

V usage is TRBV25-1 and J usage is TRBJ1-4; 10 nucleotides agree with TRBD1. With V trimmed by 8 bases and J by 8 bases, 5 bases remained unmatched. In germline, CDR1 is MGHDK, CDR2 SYGVNS. The CDR3 totals 13 residues. The CDR3 coding sequence is TGTGCCAGCTCGGGGGACAGGGGCGAAAAACTGTTTTTT. Translation gives CASSGDRGEKLFF.

The chain couples TRBV16 to TRBJ1-1; D ambiguous. The CDR3 contains 13 residues. Germline CDR1 KGHSY, CDR2 FQNENV. V was cut by 2 bases and J by 5 bases, with 9 bases left in between. The CDR3 DNA sequence: TGTGCCAGCAGCCAAGGACCGGGGACTGAAGCTTTCTTT. Residues: CASSQGPGTEAFF.

The chain is built from TRBV27 and TRBJ2-7, with TRBD2 identical over 15 bases. After removal of 5 bases from V and 7 bases from J, the junction contained 9 bases not matched to a gene. The CDR3 length is 16 residues. Germline lookup yields CDR1 MNHEY and CDR2 SMNVEV (reference sequence). The CDR3 here is CASSAWTSGRAREQYF. The DNA for the CDR3 is TGTGCCAGCAGTGCCTGGACTAGCGGGAGGGCCCGGGAGCAGTACTTC.

The genes are TRBV7-2 and TRBJ2-7; 8 nucleotides line up with TRBD2. J gave up 5 bases and V 3 bases, and 15 bases lay outside the gene matches. The CDR3 consists of 17 residues. Per the germline V gene, CDR1 is SGHTA and CDR2 is FQGNSA. The CDR3 loop is CASSFFPQGAGVNEQYF. The CDR3 DNA reads as TGTGCCAGCAGCTTTTTTCCCCAGGGAGCGGGAGTTAACGAGCAGTACTTC.

The table lists this clone with a few counts. This chain links TRBV6-1 with TRBJ2-7, with a tentative D call TRBD1 (6 bases). This CDR3 spans 14 amino acids. Germline V CDR1 and CDR2: MNHNS, SASEGT. Between the trimmed V and J ends, which lost 7 bases and 3 bases, there was a span of 16 bases. The CDR3 nucleotides are TGTGCCAGCAAGAGGCCCGGGACAATCTACGAGCAGTACTTC. Amino acids: CASKRPGTIYEQYF.

The CDR3 protein is CASSPNRVGNQPQHF. The CDR3 DNA sequence: TGTGCCAGCAGTCCAAACAGGGTTGGCAATCAGCCCCAGCATTTT. J is TRBJ1-5 and V is TRBV28; a possible D gene is TRBD1 (6 bases). CDR1 is MDHEN, CDR2 SYDVKM, per germline. Between the trimmed V and J ends, which lost 5 bases and 2 bases, there was a span of 13 bases. The CDR3 sequence is 15 residues long.